This is a list of T cell receptor beta chains from one sample in a study of memory CD4+ T cells and cytomegalovirus serostatus. Profiled with immunoSEQ multiplex PCR; TCRdb holds only in-frame clones, not every one. There are about 58,000 clones in the sample; roughly 84% occur only once, and under 0.5% lies in the top ten. Sequences were obtained from memory CD4+ T cells from blood. Source of these receptors: an adult in good health and CMV-seronegative. Some clones in this sample may be carry-over from other donors' samples. Each CDR3 is given with its conserved first and last residue. The order of the fields is clone size, D gene, V gene, J gene, CDR3 protein, CDR3 DNA. D genes are given only for firm matches. The size entry is marked missing in some rows and otherwise reads once, few, many or a size class.

>-|TRBD1|TRBV5-6|TRBJ2-3
CASSSPGQGAKDTQYF
TGTGCCAGCAGCTCCCCTGGGCAGGGGGCAAAAGATACGCAGTATTTT
>-|-|TRBV28|TRBJ2-1
CASLPSGLRNEQFF
TGTGCCAGCCTCCCTTCGGGGCTCCGCAATGAGCAGTTCTTC
>-|-|TRBV5-1|TRBJ1-1
CASSLTTGKNTEAFF
TGCGCCAGCAGCCTAACGACGGGGAAAAACACTGAAGCTTTCTTT
>-|-|TRBV7-3|TRBJ1-2
CASSSAQDRAYGYTF
TGTGCCAGCAGCTCGGCCCAGGACAGAGCCTATGGCTACACCTTC
>once|TRBD2|TRBV2|TRBJ2-3
CASGRENTDTQYF
TGTGCCAGCGGGAGGGAGAACACAGATACGCAGTATTTT
>-|TRBD2|TRBV6-6|TRBJ2-5
CASSYPAGEGTQYF
TGTGCCAGCAGTTACCCAGCGGGAGAGGGGACCCAGTACTTC
>-|-|TRBV28|TRBJ2-4
CASSSGTSIAKNIQYF
TGTGCCAGCAGTTCCGGGACAAGCATAGCCAAAAACATTCAGTACTTC
>-|-|TRBV7-9|TRBJ1-2
CASSLDGEYYGYTF
TGTGCCAGCAGCTTAGACGGGGAATACTATGGCTACACCTTC
>-|-|TRBV30|TRBJ1-3
CAWSLLSGNTIYF
TGTGCCTGGAGCTTACTCTCTGGAAACACCATATATTTT
>-|-|TRBV28|TRBJ1-2
CAANLQAGAVVYTF
TGTGCCGCAAACCTACAGGCGGGGGCTGTTGTCTACACCTTC
>-|TRBD1|TRBV30|TRBJ2-1
CAWLRKDRGVSNEQFF
TGTGCCTGGCTACGCAAGGACAGGGGGGTAAGCAATGAGCAGTTCTTC
>-|-|TRBV14|TRBJ1-5
CASSQGAGQPQHF
TGTGCCAGCAGCCAAGGGGCAGGGCAGCCCCAGCATTTT
>few|-|TRBV2|TRBJ1-5
CASSKTEPPQPQHF
TGTGCCAGCAGTAAAACAGAACCCCCTCAGCCCCAGCATTTT
>-|-|TRBV11-2|TRBJ2-2
CASSTTNTGELFF
TGTGCCAGCAGCACCACGAACACCGGGGAGCTGTTTTTT
>-|-|TRBV4-2|TRBJ2-7
CASSPRSGAEQYF
TGTGCCAGCAGCCCGAGAAGTGGGGCGGAGCAGTACTTC
>-|-|TRBV10-1|TRBJ1-1
CASSPTGREAFF
TGCGCCAGCAGTCCGACAGGCCGGGAGGCTTTCTTT
>once|-|TRBV2|TRBJ1-2
CASSVNRANTNYGYTF
TGTGCCAGCAGTGTTAACAGGGCTAACACTAACTATGGCTACACCTTC
>-|-|TRBV28|TRBJ2-6
CASSYLRSGANVLTF
TGTGCCAGCAGTTATCTGAGATCTGGGGCCAACGTCCTGACTTTC
>-|-|TRBV5-1|TRBJ2-3
CASSLAESTDTQYF
TGCGCCAGCAGCTTAGCTGAGAGCACAGATACGCAGTATTTT
>-|-|TRBV27|TRBJ2-1
CASKVQGGNEQFF
TGTGCCAGCAAGGTCCAAGGGGGCAATGAGCAGTTCTTC
>-|-|TRBV5-4|TRBJ2-7
CASSLEQGSSYEQYF
TGTGCCAGCAGCTTGGAACAGGGAAGCTCCTACGAGCAGTACTTC
>-|-|TRBV19|TRBJ2-1
CASSGGYSNEQFF
TGTGCCAGTAGTGGGGGTTATAGTAATGAGCAGTTCTTC
>-|-|TRBV4-1|TRBJ2-3
CASSQEETPITDTQYF
TGCGCCAGCAGCCAAGAGGAGACACCTATCACAGATACGCAGTATTTT
>once|-|TRBV9|TRBJ1-2
CASSAGLGVEYGYTF
TGTGCCAGCAGCGCGGGCCTCGGGGTTGAGTATGGCTACACCTTC
>-|-|TRBV4-3|TRBJ2-3
CASSQGDSTDTQYF
TGCGCCAGCAGCCAGGGGGACAGCACAGATACGCAGTATTTT
>-|-|TRBV9|TRBJ2-3
CASSSNTDTQYF
TGTGCCAGCAGCTCCAACACAGATACGCAGTATTTT
>few|-|TRBV7-3|TRBJ1-5
CASSLTLNQPQHF
TGTGCCAGCAGCTTAACACTGAATCAGCCCCAGCATTTT
>-|-|TRBV28|TRBJ1-1
CASSLPGGGLDTEAFF
TGTGCCAGCAGTTTGCCCGGGGGGGGGTTGGACACTGAAGCTTTCTTT